These T cell receptor beta chains were read from a single sample in a study of blood T cell repertoires in COVID-19. Clones were sequenced by immunoSEQ multiplex PCR, and TCRdb holds only the in-frame ones, with some missing. The data show a few hundred thousand clones, 70% to 90% seen once. Material for sequencing was peripheral blood. These receptors all stem from a man between 18 and 35 years old who had recovered from COVID-19. Both conserved end residues are part of each CDR3. The D gene is left open where the match is weak.

J gene,V gene,D gene,CDR3 protein
TRBJ1-6,TRBV10-3,TRBD1,CAISELQFTSGQSGSPLHF
TRBJ1-1,TRBV29-1,NA,CSVEDKRGTEAFF
TRBJ2-5,TRBV7-9,NA,CASSLRAGKETQYF
TRBJ1-1,TRBV2,NA,CASSVPGHNTEAFF
TRBJ2-4,TRBV4-1,TRBD1,CASSQGTGVDIQYF
TRBJ1-3,TRBV9,NA,CASSVVGARWSGNTIYF
TRBJ1-1,TRBV14,TRBD1,CASSQGVRGPSEAFF
TRBJ1-5,TRBV2,NA,CASSRGNSNQPQHF
TRBJ2-7,TRBV10-3,TRBD2,CAISGGTSVTYEQYF
TRBJ1-2,TRBV3-1/TRBV3-2,NA,CASSQEITAPNYGYTF
TRBJ2-1,TRBV4-2,TRBD2,CASSQTSGGAHNEQFF
TRBJ1-4,TRBV4-1,TRBD1,CASSQGTGLIEKLFF
TRBJ2-5,TRBV7-2,NA,CASSYGGGGSETQYF
TRBJ1-1,TRBV5-6,TRBD1,CASSLGGGVLNTEAFF
TRBJ2-2,TRBV19,TRBD1,CASSRQGAGELFF
TRBJ1-2,TRBV12-3/TRBV12-4,TRBD1,CASSLGQGYGYTF
TRBJ1-6,TRBV5-1,NA,CASSDQGPGRSYNSPLHF
TRBJ1-1,TRBV5-4,NA,CASSWGLNTEAFF
TRBJ2-4,TRBV3-1/TRBV3-2,TRBD1,CASSQNRGAKNIQYF
TRBJ1-1,TRBV11-2,NA,CASSFPQRRTEAFF
TRBJ2-7,TRBV11-1,TRBD1,CASSHRDRVGEQYF
TRBJ2-2,TRBV19,TRBD2,CASSISGGPTGELFF
TRBJ2-1,TRBV18,TRBD2,CASSPTSGRAGAYNEQFF
TRBJ1-2,TRBV10-2,NA,CASSDFNFGGGYTF
TRBJ1-1,TRBV7-2,NA,CASSLQGLRWNTEAFF
TRBJ2-2,TRBV7-7,NA,CASSLRRDGTGELFF
TRBJ2-2,TRBV27,NA,CASMGLAAITGELFF
TRBJ1-1,TRBV9,NA,CASSAHRNTEAFF
TRBJ2-7,TRBV18,NA,CASSPYDSPSEQYF
TRBJ1-3,TRBV25-1,NA,CASSETGSSGNTIYF
TRBJ2-5,TRBV7-8,TRBD1,CASSAVGTGETQYF
TRBJ1-2,TRBV6-5,NA,CAIKADSHYGYTF
TRBJ2-7,TRBV12-5,TRBD2,CASGLVLLGLAEDEQYF
TRBJ2-2,TRBV12-5,TRBD1,CASGYGQGYSGELFF
TRBJ2-1,TRBV10-3,TRBD2,CAIRLSNSGRRGADNEQFF
TRBJ2-1,TRBV6-5,NA,CASSIDSSSYNEQFF
TRBJ2-1,TRBV14,TRBD2,CASSQARLAGDADEQFF
TRBJ1-2,TRBV7-9,NA,CASQGPEANYGYTF
TRBJ1-2,TRBV7-2,NA,CASSLQGNYGYTF
TRBJ1-6,TRBV7-9,TRBD1,CASSAWTGGNSPLHF
TRBJ1-5,TRBV28,TRBD1,CASSLRGQGRQPQHF
TRBJ2-5,TRBV5-6,NA,CASSSGHWETQYF